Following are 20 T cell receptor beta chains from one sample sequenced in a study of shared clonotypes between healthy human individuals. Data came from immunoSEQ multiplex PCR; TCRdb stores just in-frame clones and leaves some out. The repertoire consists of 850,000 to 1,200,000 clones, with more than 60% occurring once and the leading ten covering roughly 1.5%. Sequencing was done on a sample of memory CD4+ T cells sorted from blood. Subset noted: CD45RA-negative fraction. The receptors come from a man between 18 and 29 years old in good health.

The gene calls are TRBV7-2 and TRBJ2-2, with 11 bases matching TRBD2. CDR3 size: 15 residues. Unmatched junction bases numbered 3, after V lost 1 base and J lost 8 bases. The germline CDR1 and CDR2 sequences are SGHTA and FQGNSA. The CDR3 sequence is CASSLDLAGGGELFF. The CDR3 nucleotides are TGTGCCAGCAGCTTAGACCTAGCGGGAGGAGGGGAGCTGTTTTTT. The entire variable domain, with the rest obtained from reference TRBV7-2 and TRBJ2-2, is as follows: GAGVSQSPSNKVTEKGKDVELRCDPISGHTALYWYRQSLGQGLEFLIYFQGNSAPDKSGLPSDRFSAERTGGSVSTLTIQRTQQEDSAVYLCASSLDLAGGGELFFGEGSRLTVL.

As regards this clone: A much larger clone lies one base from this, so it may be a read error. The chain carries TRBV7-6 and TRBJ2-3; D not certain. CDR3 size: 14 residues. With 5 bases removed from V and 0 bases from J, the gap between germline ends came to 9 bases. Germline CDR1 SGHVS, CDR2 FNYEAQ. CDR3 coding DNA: TGTGCCAGCAGCCCACGGGCCAGCACAGATACGCAGTATTTT. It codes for CASSPRASTDTQYF.

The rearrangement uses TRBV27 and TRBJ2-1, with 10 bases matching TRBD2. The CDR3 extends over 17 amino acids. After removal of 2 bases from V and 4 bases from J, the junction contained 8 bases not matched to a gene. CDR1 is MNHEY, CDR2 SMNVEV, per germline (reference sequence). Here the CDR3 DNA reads TGTGCCAGCAGTTTACGAGCGGGAGGGGGGTCTTACAATGAGCAGTTCTTC. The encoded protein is CASSLRAGGGSYNEQFF.

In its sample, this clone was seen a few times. DNA for the CDR3: TGTGCCAGCAGACCCGTCTTGGGGAGCTCCTATAATTCACCCCTCCACTTT. Amino acid sequence: CASRPVLGSSYNSPLHF. The gene calls are TRBV7-9 and TRBJ1-6; unclear D gene. Germline CDR1 reads SEHNR; CDR2 reads FQNEAQ (reference sequence). The length of the CDR3 is 17 residues. Trimming shortened V by 6 bases and J by 0 bases, and 15 bases separated the two germline ends.

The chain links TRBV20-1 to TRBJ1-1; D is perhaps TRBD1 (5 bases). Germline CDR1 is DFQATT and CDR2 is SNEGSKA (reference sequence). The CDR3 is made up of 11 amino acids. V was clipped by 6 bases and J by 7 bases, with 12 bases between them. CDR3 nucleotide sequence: TGCAGTGCCCGGAGACAGTATGAAGCTTTCTTT. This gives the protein CSARRQYEAFF.

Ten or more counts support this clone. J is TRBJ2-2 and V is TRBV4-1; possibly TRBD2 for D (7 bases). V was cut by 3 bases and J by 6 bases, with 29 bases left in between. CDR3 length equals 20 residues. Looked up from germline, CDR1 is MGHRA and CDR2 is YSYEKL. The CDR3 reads CASSHPAAGRGVRTSGELFF. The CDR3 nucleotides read TGCGCCAGCAGCCACCCGGCGGCGGGGAGGGGGGTAAGAACGTCCGGGGAGCTGTTTTTT.

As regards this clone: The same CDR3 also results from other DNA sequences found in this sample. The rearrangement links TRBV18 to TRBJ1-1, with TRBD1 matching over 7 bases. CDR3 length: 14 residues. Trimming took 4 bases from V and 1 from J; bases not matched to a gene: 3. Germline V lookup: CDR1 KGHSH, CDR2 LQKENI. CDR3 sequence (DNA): TGTGCCAGCTCACTGGGACAGCCGAACACTGAAGCTTTCTTT. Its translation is CASSLGQPNTEAFF.

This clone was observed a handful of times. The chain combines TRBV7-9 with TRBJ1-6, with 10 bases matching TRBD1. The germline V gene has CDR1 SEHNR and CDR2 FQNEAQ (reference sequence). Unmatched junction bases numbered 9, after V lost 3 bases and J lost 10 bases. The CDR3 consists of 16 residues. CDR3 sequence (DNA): TGTGCCAGCAGCTTCCGACTAGGGACAGGGGAATCACCCCTCCACTTT. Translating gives CASSFRLGTGESPLHF.

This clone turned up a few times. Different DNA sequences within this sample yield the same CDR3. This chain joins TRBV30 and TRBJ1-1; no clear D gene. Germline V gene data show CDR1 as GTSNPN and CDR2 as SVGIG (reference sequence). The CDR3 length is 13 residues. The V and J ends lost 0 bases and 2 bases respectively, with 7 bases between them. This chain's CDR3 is CAWSVRENTEAFF. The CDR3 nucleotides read TGTGCCTGGAGTGTAAGGGAAAACACTGAAGCTTTCTTT.

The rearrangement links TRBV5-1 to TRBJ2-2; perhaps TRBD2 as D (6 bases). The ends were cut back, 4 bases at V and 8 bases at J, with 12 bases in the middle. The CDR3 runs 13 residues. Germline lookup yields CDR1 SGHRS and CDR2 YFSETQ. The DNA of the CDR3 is TGCGCCAGCAGCCCCGGGACTGCGGGGGAGCTGTTTTTT. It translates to CASSPGTAGELFF.

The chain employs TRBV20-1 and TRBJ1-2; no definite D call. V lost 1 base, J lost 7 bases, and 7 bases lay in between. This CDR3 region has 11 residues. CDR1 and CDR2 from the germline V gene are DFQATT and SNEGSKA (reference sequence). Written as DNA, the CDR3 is TGCAGTGCTAGAGGGCTGGGTGGCTACACCTTC. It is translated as CSARGLGGYTF.

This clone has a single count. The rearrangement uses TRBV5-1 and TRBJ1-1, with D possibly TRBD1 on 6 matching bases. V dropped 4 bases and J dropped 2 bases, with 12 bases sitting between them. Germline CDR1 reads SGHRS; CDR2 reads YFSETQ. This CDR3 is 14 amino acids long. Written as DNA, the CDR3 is TGCGCCAGCAGCGCCATGGACAGAAACACTGAAGCTTTCTTT. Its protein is CASSAMDRNTEAFF.

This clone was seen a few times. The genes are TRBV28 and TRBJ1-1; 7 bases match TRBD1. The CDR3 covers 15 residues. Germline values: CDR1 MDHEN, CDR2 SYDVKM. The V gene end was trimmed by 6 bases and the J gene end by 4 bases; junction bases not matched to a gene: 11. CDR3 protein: CASSNQRGRITEAFF. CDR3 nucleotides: TGTGCCAGCAGCAACCAGAGGGGGCGGATCACTGAAGCTTTCTTT.

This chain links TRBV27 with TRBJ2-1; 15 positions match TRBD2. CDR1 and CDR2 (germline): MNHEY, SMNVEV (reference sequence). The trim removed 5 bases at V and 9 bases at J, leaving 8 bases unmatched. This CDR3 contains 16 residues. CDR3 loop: CASSLPPGLAGGEQFF. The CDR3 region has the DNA TGTGCCAGCAGTCTACCTCCGGGACTAGCGGGAGGTGAGCAGTTCTTC.

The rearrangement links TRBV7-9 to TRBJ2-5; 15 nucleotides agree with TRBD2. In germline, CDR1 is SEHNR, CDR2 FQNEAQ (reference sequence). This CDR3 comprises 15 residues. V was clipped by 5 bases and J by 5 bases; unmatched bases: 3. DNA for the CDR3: TGTGCCAGCAGCCGGACTAGCGGGGGGGCGGAGACCCAGTACTTC. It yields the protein CASSRTSGGAETQYF.

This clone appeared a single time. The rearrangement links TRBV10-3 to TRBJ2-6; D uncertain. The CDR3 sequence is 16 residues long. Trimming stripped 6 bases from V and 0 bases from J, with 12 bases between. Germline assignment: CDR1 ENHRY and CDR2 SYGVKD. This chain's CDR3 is CAIREELNSGANVLTF. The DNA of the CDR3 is TGTGCCATCAGAGAGGAATTGAACTCTGGGGCCAACGTCCTGACTTTC.

The chain's CDR3 is CASSLNGHKNTGELFF. CDR3 sequence (DNA): TGTGCCAGCAGTTTAAACGGACACAAAAACACCGGGGAGCTGTTTTTT. The rearrangement links TRBV27 to TRBJ2-2, with D maybe TRBD1 (5 bases). V gave up 2 bases and J gave up 2 bases, with 12 bases separating them. Germline V CDR1 and CDR2: MNHEY, SMNVEV (reference sequence). This CDR3 region has 16 residues.

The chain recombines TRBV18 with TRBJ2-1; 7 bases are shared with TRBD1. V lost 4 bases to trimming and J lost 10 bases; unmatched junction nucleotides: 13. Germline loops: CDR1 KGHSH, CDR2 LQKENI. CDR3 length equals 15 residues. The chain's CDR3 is CASSQGAASLREQFF. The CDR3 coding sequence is TGTGCCAGCTCACAGGGGGCGGCATCTTTGCGGGAGCAGTTCTTC.

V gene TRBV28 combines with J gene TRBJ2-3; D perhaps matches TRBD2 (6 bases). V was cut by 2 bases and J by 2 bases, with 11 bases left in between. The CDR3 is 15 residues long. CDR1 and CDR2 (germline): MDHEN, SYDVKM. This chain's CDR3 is CASSLPGEATDTQYF. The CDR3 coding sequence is TGTGCCAGCAGTTTACCCGGGGAGGCCACAGATACGCAGTATTTT. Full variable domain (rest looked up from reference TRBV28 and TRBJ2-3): DVKVTQSSRYLVKRTGEKVFLECVQDMDHENMFWYRQDPGLGLRLIYFSYDVKMKEKGDIPEGYSVSREKKERFSLILESASTNQTSMYLCASSLPGEATDTQYFGPGTRLTVL.

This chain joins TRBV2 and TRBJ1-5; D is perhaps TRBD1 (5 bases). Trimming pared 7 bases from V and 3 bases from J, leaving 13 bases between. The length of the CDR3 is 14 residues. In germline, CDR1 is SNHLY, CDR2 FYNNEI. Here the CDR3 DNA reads TGTGCCAGCATGGATGGACATGCCAATCAGCCCCAGCATTTT. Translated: CASMDGHANQPQHF.